Shown below are 9 T cell receptor beta chains from a single sample sequenced in a study of blood T cell repertoires in COVID-19. The method was immunoSEQ multiplex PCR; TCRdb's version includes in-frame clones alone and lacks a portion of them. The sample has 200,000 or so clones; 86% are singletons. The sample consisted of peripheral blood. The receptors were sampled from a woman aged 50 to 60 with acute or convalescent COVID-19.

This clone appeared once. The V call is TRBV4-1, the J call TRBJ2-1, with D possibly TRBD1 on 6 matching bases. V was pared by 2 bases and J by 2 bases, with 13 bases between. Germline CDR1 MGHRA, CDR2 YSYEKL. The CDR3 sequence is 16 residues long. This CDR3 is CASSQPGVGAYNEQFF. CDR3 DNA sequence: TGCGCCAGCAGCCAACCAGGGGTGGGGGCCTACAATGAGCAGTTCTTC.

This clone came up once. The rearrangement uses TRBV2 and TRBJ1-2; 7 bases are shared with TRBD1. Germline assignment: CDR1 SNHLY and CDR2 FYNNEI. This CDR3 region has 15 residues. Trimming at V came to 1 base and at J to 8 bases, leaving 10 bases not matched to a gene. The CDR3 coding sequence is TGTGCCAGCAGTGAAGAGGGGGCCCAGGTAGTGGGCTACACCTTC. Its protein product is CASSEEGAQVVGYTF.

The chain uses TRBV5-1 and TRBJ1-4, with D possibly TRBD1 on 5 matching bases. Per germline, CDR1 SGHRS and CDR2 YFSETQ. The CDR3 has 15 amino acids. The germline V and J ends were trimmed by 3 bases and 7 bases, with 16 bases remaining between them. CDR3: CASSSQGNLGEKLFF. The CDR3 DNA follows: TGCGCCAGCAGCTCTCAGGGTAACTTGGGTGAAAAACTGTTTTTT.

This rearrangement joins TRBV7-3 to TRBJ2-3; 7 bases align to TRBD2. The J segment lost 5 bases and the V segment lost 4 bases, leaving 12 bases of the junction unmatched. The CDR3 is 16 residues long. Germline assignment: CDR1 SGHTA and CDR2 FQGTGA. Written as DNA, the CDR3 is TGTGCCAGCAGCTCCCAAGGGGCTAGCGGAGTAGATACGCAGTATTTT. Translating it yields CASSSQGASGVDTQYF.

This sequence joins TRBV15 and TRBJ1-5; the match to TRBD1 covers 7 bases. Germline CDR1 LNHNV, CDR2 YYDKDF (reference sequence). The CDR3 contains 16 residues. V was clipped by 2 bases and J by 2 bases; unmatched bases: 6. The CDR3 spells CATSRLTGVGNQPQHF. The CDR3 DNA reads TGTGCCACCAGCAGACTAACAGGGGTGGGCAATCAGCCCCAGCATTTT.

V and J are TRBV5-1 and TRBJ2-1; 7 nucleotides align to TRBD1. The CDR3 is 19 residues long. Looked up from germline, CDR1 is SGHRS and CDR2 is YFSETQ. Unmatched junction bases numbered 19, after V lost 4 bases and J lost 3 bases. The CDR3 here is CASSPRKTSRDSGYNEQFF. DNA of the CDR3: TGCGCCAGCAGCCCGAGAAAAACGTCCCGGGACAGTGGCTACAATGAGCAGTTCTTC.

This chain connects TRBV3-1 (or the pseudogene TRBV3-2) to TRBJ1-6; 10 bases align to TRBD1. The CDR3 length is 15 residues. Trimming removed 6 bases from V and 10 bases from J; junction bases left unmatched: 9. The germline gives CDR1 LGHDT, CDR2 YNNKEL (reference sequence). CDR3: CASRDRDRGRSPLHF. The DNA for the CDR3 is TGTGCCAGCAGGGACCGGGACAGGGGACGCTCACCCCTCCACTTT.

This chain uses TRBV29-1 with TRBJ2-1; D is unclear. V was pared by 0 bases and J by 3 bases, with 6 bases between. CDR3 length equals 13 residues. In germline, CDR1 is SQVTM, CDR2 ANQGSEA. The CDR3 nucleotides read TGCAGCGTTGAAGAACCAGGCTACAATGAGCAGTTCTTC. As protein: CSVEEPGYNEQFF.

CDR3 nucleotides: TGTGCCAGCAGTAGGACTAGCGACTTCGTGGGGGAGCTGTTTTTT. This encodes CASSRTSDFVGELFF. The gene calls are TRBV2 and TRBJ2-2; TRBD2 matches 9 bases. With V trimmed by 5 bases and J by 8 bases, 9 bases remained unmatched. Germline V gene sequence: CDR1 SNHLY, CDR2 FYNNEI. The CDR3 has 15 amino acids.